The rows below give T cell receptor beta chains drawn from one sample of a study of T cells in Graves' hyperthyroidism and ophthalmopathy. MiXCR, run by TCRdb on the multiplex PCR reads, gives a single entry per CDR3 protein. The sample shows hundreds of thousands of distinct CDR3 sequences, nearly 45% of them seen only once. The specimen sequenced was peripheral blood or thyroid tissue (not recorded which). Source of these receptors: an adult man with Graves' disease, either hyperthyroidism or ophthalmopathy (not recorded which). The CDR3 runs from the conserved cysteine through the conserved F or W. D genes are given only for firm matches. Some rows mark clone size as missing; the rest say once, few, many or name a class of expanded clone.

d_gene,abundance,v_gene,j_gene,CDR3aa,CDR3nt
.,.,TRBV7-8,TRBJ2-2,CASLSPTTGELFF,TGTGCCAGCTTGAGTCCGACTACCGGGGAGCTGTTTTTT
TRBD1,.,TRBV7-9,TRBJ1-2,CAGTSGTAYGYTF,TGTGCCGGCACTTCCGGGACAGCCTATGGCTACACCTTC
.,.,TRBV29-1,TRBJ1-4,CSVEAWGSANEKLFF,TGCAGCGTTGAAGCTTGGGGCTCGGCTAATGAAAAACTGTTTTTT
.,many,TRBV7-9,TRBJ2-7,CASSSPGRNPTYEQYF,TGTGCCAGCAGCTCCCCAGGACGGAACCCAACCTACGAGCAGTACTTC
TRBD1,.,TRBV10-3,TRBJ1-6,CAISEGQGAIGGYNSPLHF,TGTGCCATCAGTGAGGGACAGGGTGCCATTGGGGGGTATAATTCACCCCTCCACTTT
TRBD2,.,TRBV7-3,TRBJ2-5,CASSRKTLLAGETQYF,TGTGCCAGCAGCCGTAAGACCCTACTAGCGGGAGAGACCCAGTACTTC
.,.,TRBV19,TRBJ1-5,CASRGGQPQHF,TGTGCCAGCCGGGGTGGCCAGCCCCAGCATTTT
TRBD1,.,TRBV24-1,TRBJ1-5,CATRDRQGNQPQHF,TGTGCCACCAGGGACAGGCAGGGCAATCAGCCCCAGCATTTT
TRBD2,.,TRBV2,TRBJ2-5,CASSQVSLAGGETQYF,TGTGCCAGCAGCCAAGTGAGCCTAGCGGGGGGTGAGACCCAGTACTTC
TRBD1,many,TRBV2,TRBJ1-5,CASSGQGRSANQPQHF,TGTGCCAGCAGCGGACAGGGGCGGAGTGCCAATCAGCCCCAGCATTTT
.,many,TRBV9,TRBJ2-7,CASSVVGEQYF,TGTGCCAGCAGCGTAGTGGGCGAGCAGTACTTC
.,many,TRBV24-1,TRBJ2-7,CATSDFSSYEQYF,TGTGCCACCAGTGATTTCAGTTCCTACGAGCAGTACTTC
.,many,TRBV24-1,TRBJ1-1,CATSDLYGTEAFF,TGTGCCACCAGTGACCTATATGGGACTGAAGCTTTCTTT
.,.,TRBV29-1,TRBJ2-2,CSVGRVGGNTGELFF,TGCAGCGTTGGACGGGTAGGGGGGAACACCGGGGAGCTGTTTTTT
TRBD1,many,TRBV7-8,TRBJ1-6,CASSYRGQENSPLHF,TGTGCCAGCAGCTATAGGGGACAGGAGAATTCACCCCTCCACTTT
.,few,TRBV5-8,TRBJ1-5,CASGGQGNQPQHF,TGTGCCAGCGGGGGGCAGGGGAATCAGCCCCAGCATTTT